The present T cell receptor (beta chain) was sequenced within a study of OX40 agonist ivuxolimab in advanced cancers. The overall study: Previous treatment with anti-PD-1, anti-PD-L1 or anti-CTLA-4 therapy was allowed; 40% had received some.

Whole-study results and caveats: Low normalized clonal expansion also occurred in some nonresponding patients. By week 6 at 0.1 to 3.0 mg/kg, blood CD4+ and CD8+ T cells had expanded clonally.

Germline loops: CDR1 MNHNS, CDR2 SASEGT. V lost 10 bases, J lost 0 bases, and 7 bases lay in between. This CDR3 has 13 amino acids. Concerning this clone itself: Its antigen remains unknown.

Measured with immunoSEQ multiplex PCR; TCRdb has only the in-frame clones, and not every one. This table holds about 70,000 clones, about 81% found once. The source of this sequence is an adult with an advanced solid tumor such as melanoma, head and neck, liver or kidney cancer. The chain is built from TRBV6-1 and TRBJ2-6; D not resolved. This specimen consisted of CD4+ or CD8+ T cells sorted from blood, obtained in a trial of the OX40 agonist ivuxolimab. The CDR3 is CATPSSGANVLTF. Here the CDR3 DNA reads TGTGCCACCCCGAGCTCTGGGGCCAACGTCCTGACTTTC.